The 3 T cell receptor beta chains below all came from one sample that was sequenced in a study of control samples from healthy donors and cancer patients. Data came from immunoSEQ multiplex PCR; TCRdb stores just in-frame clones and leaves some out. The sample consists of about 190,000 clones, 80% to 95% of them appearing once. Sequencing used blood. Every receptor here comes from a man between 18 and 35 years old in good health.

Only one count was recorded for this clone. The chain joins TRBV4-1 to TRBJ1-5; tentatively, D is TRBD1 (5 bases). CDR1 is MGHRA and CDR2 is YSYEKL in the germline V gene. Trimming took 1 base from V and 1 from J, leaving 11 bases between them. The CDR3 covers 16 residues. The CDR3 nucleotides read TGCGCCAGCAGCCAAGGGAAAGAGGGGAGCAATCAGCCCCAGCATTTT. Translating it yields CASSQGKEGSNQPQHF.

The chain links TRBV29-1 to TRBJ2-7, with 9 bases matching TRBD1. With V trimmed by 7 bases and J by 0 bases, 4 bases remained unmatched. Germline-derived CDR1 and CDR2 are SQVTM and ANQGSEA. CDR3 length: 13 amino acids. CDR3 sequence: CSAVTGGSYEQYF. The CDR3 DNA sequence: TGCAGCGCCGTGACAGGGGGCTCCTACGAGCAGTACTTC.

J is TRBJ1-2 and V is TRBV4-2, with 10 bases identical to TRBD1. CDR3 length: 16 residues. V lost 7 bases to trimming and J lost 0 bases; unmatched junction nucleotides: 8. From germline, CDR1 is LGHNA and CDR2 YNFKEQ. The CDR3 nucleotides are TGTGCCAGCACACCGGGACAGGGGTCTACTAACTATGGCTACACCTTC. This encodes CASTPGQGSTNYGYTF.